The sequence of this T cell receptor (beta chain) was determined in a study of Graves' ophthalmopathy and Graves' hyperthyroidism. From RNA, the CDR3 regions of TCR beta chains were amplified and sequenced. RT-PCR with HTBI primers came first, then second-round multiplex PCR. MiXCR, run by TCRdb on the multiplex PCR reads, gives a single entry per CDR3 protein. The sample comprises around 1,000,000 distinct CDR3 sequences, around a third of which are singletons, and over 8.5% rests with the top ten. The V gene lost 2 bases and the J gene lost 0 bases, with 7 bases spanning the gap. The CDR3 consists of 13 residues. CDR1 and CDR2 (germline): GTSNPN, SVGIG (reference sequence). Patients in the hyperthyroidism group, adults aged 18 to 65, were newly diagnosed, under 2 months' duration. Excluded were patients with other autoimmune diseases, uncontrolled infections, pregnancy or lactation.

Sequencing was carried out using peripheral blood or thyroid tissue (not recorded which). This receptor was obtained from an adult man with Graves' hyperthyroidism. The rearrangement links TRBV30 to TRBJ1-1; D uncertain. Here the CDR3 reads CAWSRSLNTEAFF. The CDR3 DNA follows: TGTGCCTGGAGTAGGTCGCTGAACACTGAAGCTTTCTTT.